Each of the 22 T cell receptor beta chains below was sequenced from the same sample in a study of molecular identifiers for immune sequencing clone quantification (dated 2018 in TCRdb). The method behind the library was PCR. TCRdb records NextSeq 500 as the sequencer. TCRdb ran its own pipeline on the public reads, namely fastp trimming at Q25 and MiXCR clone calling, and kept in-frame beta chains. For every CDR3 protein sequence, its rows merge into one entry that carries the most common genes and DNA. Recorded for this sample are some 100,000 distinct CDR3 sequences; roughly a third of them occurred a single time. The ten most abundant clones make up under 5.5% of the sample. Sequencing used naive CD8+ T cells from blood, with Jurkat cell RNA spiked in. The label giving this sample's cell subset or site can be read as: FACS-sorted CD8+CD4-CCR7+CD45RA+ naive T cells. These receptor sequences come from a human donor in good health. Some libraries in this study had Jurkat cell RNA spiked in.

This clonotype was observed many times. This chain uses TRBV13 with TRBJ2-7; no reliable D call. The CDR3 contains 14 residues. The V end lost 0 bases, the J end lost 1 base, and 7 bases lay between the germline ends. Per germline, CDR1 PRHDT and CDR2 FYEKMQ (reference sequence). The CDR3 loop reads CASSLGGRSYEQYF. CDR3 DNA sequence: TGTGCCAGCAGCTTAGGTGGAAGGTCCTACGAGCAGTACTTC.

This clonotype was counted ten times or more. CDR3 residues: CASSSTLTGGEQFF. The CDR3 DNA reads TGTGCCAGCAGCTCCACCCTGACAGGGGGAGAGCAGTTCTTC. The J gene is TRBJ2-1, the V gene TRBV5-6; 9 bases agree with TRBD1. This CDR3 has 14 amino acids. Looked up from germline, CDR1 is SGHDT and CDR2 is YYEEEE. Trimming at V came to 3 bases and at J to 10 bases, leaving 8 bases not matched to a gene.

This clonotype appeared many times. This chain links TRBV18 with TRBJ2-3; possibly TRBD2 for D (5 bases). The germline V gene has CDR1 KGHSH and CDR2 LQKENI. V dropped 6 bases and J dropped 1 base, with 11 bases sitting between them. The CDR3 extends over 14 amino acids. The CDR3 coding sequence is TGTGCCAGCTCGTCGGGGAGCGGCACAGATACGCAGTATTTT. This gives the protein CASSSGSGTDTQYF.

This clonotype was observed a few times. The chain carries TRBV4-2 and TRBJ2-4, with D possibly being TRBD1 (6 bases). This CDR3 contains 14 residues. V shed 2 bases and J shed 6 bases, with 11 bases lying between them. The germline CDR1 and CDR2 sequences are LGHNA and YNFKEQ. CDR3 loop: CASSQNQDRNIQYF. In nucleotides, the CDR3 is TGTGCCAGCAGCCAAAATCAGGACAGAAACATTCAGTACTTC.

This clonotype was counted between two and nine times. V gene TRBV9 combines with J gene TRBJ2-3, with D possibly matching TRBD2 (5 bases). CDR3 length: 14 residues. With 0 bases removed from V and 5 bases from J, the gap between germline ends came to 10 bases. Germline V CDR1 and CDR2: SGDLS, YYNGEE. CDR3 nucleotides: TGTGCCAGCAGCGTAGCTACGGGGAGAGATACGCAGTATTTT. Protein product: CASSVATGRDTQYF.

This chain links TRBV11-2 with TRBJ2-5, with D possibly being TRBD1 (6 bases). Germline CDR1 SGHAT, CDR2 FQNNGV. With 5 bases removed from V and 5 bases from J, the gap between germline ends came to 12 bases. This CDR3 contains 13 residues. The CDR3 reads CASSHRVRETQYF. The CDR3 bases are TGTGCCAGCAGCCACAGGGTGCGGGAGACCCAGTACTTC.

The sample holds a few counts of this clonotype. J is TRBJ1-5 and V is TRBV4-1; a possible D gene is TRBD1 (6 bases). The CDR3 consists of 16 residues. The ends were cut back, 1 base at V and 2 bases at J, with 12 bases in the middle. Germline assignment: CDR1 MGHRA and CDR2 YSYEKL. The CDR3 reads CASSQAPGQGNQPQHF. Written as DNA, the CDR3 is TGCGCCAGCAGCCAAGCCCCGGGACAAGGCAATCAGCCCCAGCATTTT.

V usage is TRBV7-8 and J usage is TRBJ2-5; D is perhaps TRBD1 (5 bases). Germline V gene data show CDR1 as SGHVS and CDR2 as FQNEAQ. This CDR3 has 15 residues. V was trimmed by 5 bases and J by 3 bases, leaving 16 bases between them. The CDR3 reads CASSLVLGLKETQYF. CDR3 sequence (DNA): TGTGCCAGCAGCCTGGTGCTGGGGCTTAAAGAGACCCAGTACTTC.

At least ten counts were recorded for this clonotype. The chain links TRBV28 to TRBJ2-7, with TRBD1 matching over 11 bases. V trimming: 6 bases; J trimming: 6 bases; junction bases outside the gene matches: 13. CDR3 length equals 16 residues. Germline CDR1 is MDHEN and CDR2 is SYDVKM. In nucleotides, the CDR3 is TGTGCCAGCAGCAGAGGGACAGGGGGGTTGCTGGGCGAGCAGTACTTC. The encoded protein is CASSRGTGGLLGEQYF.

This clonotype was counted a few times. The gene calls are TRBV7-9 and TRBJ2-7; TRBD1 aligns across 7 bases. V shed 4 bases and J 4 bases; nucleotides not matched to a gene: 19. Germline CDR1 is SEHNR and CDR2 is FQNEAQ (reference sequence). CDR3 length: 18 amino acids. CDR3 loop: CASSSRTGPLLAGYEQYF. Written as DNA, the CDR3 is TGTGCCAGCAGCTCCCGGACAGGACCCCTCCTTGCCGGGTACGAGCAGTACTTC.

This clonotype was observed once. This clone may be a read error of a much larger clone one base away. V usage is TRBV9 and J usage is TRBJ2-7; D gene ambiguous. The CDR3 contains 14 residues. V was pared by 3 bases and J by 3 bases, with 13 bases between. Germline V lookup: CDR1 SGDLS, CDR2 YYNGEE. CDR3 nucleotides: TGTGCCAGCAGCGGAGATAGTCCCGGCTACGAGCAGTACTTC. Translated, it gives CASSGDSPGYEQYF. Drawing the rest from reference TRBV9 and TRBJ2-7, the complete variable domain is DSGVTQTPKHLITATGQRVTLRCSPRSGDLSVYWYQQSLDQGLQFLIQYYNGEERAKGNILERFSAQQFPDLHSELNLSSLELGDSALYFCASSGDSPGYEQYFGPGTRLTVT.

The sample holds many counts of this clonotype. The chain links TRBV15 to TRBJ2-3; D not resolved. From germline, CDR1 is LNHNV and CDR2 YYDKDF (reference sequence). The CDR3 spans 12 residues. V was pared by 3 bases and J by 4 bases, with 5 bases between. CDR3 sequence: CATSSFADTQYF. CDR3 nucleotide sequence: TGTGCCACCAGCAGCTTTGCAGATACGCAGTATTTT. Full variable domain (remainder filled in from reference TRBV15 and TRBJ2-3): DAMVIQNPRYQVTQFGKPVTLSCSQTLNHNVMYWYQQKSSQAPKLLFHYYDKDFNNEADTPDNFQSRRPNTSFCFLDIRSPGLGDTAMYLCATSSFADTQYFGPGTRLTVL.

On this clonotype: One junction end disagrees with the germline gene, perhaps due to a read error. This rearrangement joins TRBV5-6 to TRBJ2-3; D gene uncertain. This CDR3 contains 14 residues. Germline lookup yields CDR1 SGHDT and CDR2 YYEEEE. CDR3 sequence: CASGLSTSLDTQYF. The DNA for the CDR3 is TGTGCCAGCGGCTTGAGTACGTCTTTAGATACGCAGTATTTT.

This clonotype was counted a few times. This sequence joins TRBV27 and TRBJ1-1; 7 nucleotides line up with TRBD1. V lost 5 bases, J lost 7 bases, and 10 bases stayed unmatched. Germline V gives CDR1 MNHEY, CDR2 SMNVEV (reference sequence). This CDR3 region has 14 residues. CDR3 bases: TGTGCCAGCAGTCAATTCAGCAGGGGGGATGAAGCTTTCTTT. Its protein product is CASSQFSRGDEAFF.

J is TRBJ1-1 and V is TRBV15, with 8 bases that match TRBD1. Trimming at V came to 8 bases and at J to 5 bases, leaving 7 bases not matched to a gene. Germline-derived CDR1 and CDR2 are LNHNV and YYDKDF (reference sequence). The length of the CDR3 is 13 residues. CDR3 coding DNA: TGTGCCACCTGTGACAGGGGAACAACTGAAGCTTTCTTT. Translated: CATCDRGTTEAFF.

In the case of this clonotype: A single base separates this from a much larger clone, so it may be a read error. The V call is TRBV7-8, the J call TRBJ2-2, with a possible D match to TRBD2 (6 bases). The CDR3 extends over 17 amino acids. The germline V gene encodes CDR1 SGHVS and CDR2 FQNEAQ. CDR3 in amino acids: CASSLNRGTTNTGELIF. CDR3 in DNA: TGTGCCAGCAGCCTAAATCGCGGGACGACCAACACCGGGGAGCTGATTTTT.

Of note for this clonotype: This may be a read error: a much more frequent sequence differs by one nucleotide. Because it lacks the conserved phenylalanine or tryptophan at the end, this CDR3 is likely a read error. This chain connects TRBV28 to TRBJ2-5, with D hard to call. CDR1 is MDHEN and CDR2 is SYDVKM in the germline V gene. Trimming stripped 6 bases from V and 1 base from J, with 9 bases between. CDR3 length: 13 residues. The CDR3 DNA reads as TGTGCCAGCAGCCCTTATGGCCAAGAGACCCAGTACTAC. Translating gives CASSPYGQETQYY.

The V call is TRBV9, the J call TRBJ2-7; no clear D gene. CDR3 length: 11 amino acids. The germline V gene encodes CDR1 SGDLS and CDR2 YYNGEE. Trimming stripped 10 bases from V and 5 bases from J, with 13 bases between. The CDR3 DNA is TGTGCCTGCGGAACCATGAACGAGCAGTACTTC. Protein: CACGTMNEQYF.

This clonotype showed up many times. The chain carries TRBV7-6 and TRBJ2-3, with 10 positions matching TRBD2. In germline, CDR1 is SGHVS, CDR2 FNYEAQ. The ends lost 4 bases at V and 3 bases at J; junction bases unmatched: 13. This CDR3 region has 18 residues. This CDR3 reads CASSSGVLAGVLTDTQYF. The CDR3 nucleotides are TGTGCCAGCAGCTCGGGCGTCCTAGCGGGAGTACTAACAGATACGCAGTATTTT.

The rearrangement uses TRBV13 and TRBJ2-4; TRBD2 might be the D (5 bases). Germline-derived CDR1 and CDR2 are PRHDT and FYEKMQ (reference sequence). The CDR3 is 12 residues long. The ends were cut back, 3 bases at V and 6 bases at J, with 6 bases in the middle. For the CDR3, the DNA is TGTGCCAGCAGCTTTGAGGGAAACATTCAGTACTTC. Residues: CASSFEGNIQYF.

Comments on this clonotype: A read error is possible here, since a much larger clone lies one base away. The chain carries TRBV29-1 and TRBJ2-3, with D perhaps matching TRBD2 (7 bases). Trimming shortened V by 3 bases and J by 8 bases, and 21 bases separated the two germline ends. CDR1 is SQVTM, CDR2 ANQGSEA, per germline. The CDR3 runs 15 residues. CDR3: CSVEILGRGAATQYF. DNA for the CDR3: TGCAGCGTTGAGATTCTAGGGAGGGGGGCAGCTACGCAGTATTTT.

V usage is TRBV7-3 and J usage is TRBJ2-7; 13 bases line up with TRBD2. The germline V gene has CDR1 SGHTA and CDR2 FQGTGA. This CDR3 contains 17 residues. V was pared by 3 bases and J by 2 bases, with 7 bases of the junction left unmatched. The CDR3 bases are TGTGCCAGCAGCTTGTCAGGGGGACTAGCGGGGCCCTACGAGCAGTACTTC. Translating gives CASSLSGGLAGPYEQYF.